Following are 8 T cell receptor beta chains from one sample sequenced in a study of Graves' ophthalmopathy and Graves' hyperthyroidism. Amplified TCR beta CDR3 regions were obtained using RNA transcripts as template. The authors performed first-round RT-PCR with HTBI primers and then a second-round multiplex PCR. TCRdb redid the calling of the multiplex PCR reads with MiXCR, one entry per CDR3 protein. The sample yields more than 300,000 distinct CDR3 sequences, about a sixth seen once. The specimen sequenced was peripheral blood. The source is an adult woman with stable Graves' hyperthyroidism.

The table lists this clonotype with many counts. The CDR3 spells CSGNLGQSFETQYF. CDR3 DNA sequence: TGCAGTGGTAACCTGGGACAGTCGTTCGAGACCCAGTACTTC. The chain employs TRBV20-1 and TRBJ2-5, with 7 bases lining up with TRBD1. Germline V CDR1 and CDR2: DFQATT, SNEGSKA (reference sequence). The CDR3 totals 14 residues. V shed 7 bases and J 5 bases; nucleotides not matched to a gene: 13.

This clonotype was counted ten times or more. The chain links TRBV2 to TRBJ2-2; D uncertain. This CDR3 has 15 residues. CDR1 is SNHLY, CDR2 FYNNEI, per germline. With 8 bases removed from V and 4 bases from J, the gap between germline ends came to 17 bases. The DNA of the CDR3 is TGTGCCAGCCAAGAAAGCCTTGACCCCACCGGGGAGCTGTTTTTT. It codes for CASQESLDPTGELFF. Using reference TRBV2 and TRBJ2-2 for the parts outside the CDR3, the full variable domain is EPEVTQTPSHQVTQMGQEVILRCVPISNHLYFYWYRQILGQKVEFLVSFYNNEISEKSEIFDDQFSVERPDGSNFTLKIRSTKLEDSAMYFCASQESLDPTGELFFGEGSRLTVL.

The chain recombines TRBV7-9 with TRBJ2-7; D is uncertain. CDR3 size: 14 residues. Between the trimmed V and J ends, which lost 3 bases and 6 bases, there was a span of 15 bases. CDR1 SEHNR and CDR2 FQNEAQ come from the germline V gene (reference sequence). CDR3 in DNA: TGTGCCAGCAGCTTTGGTCGCGCGTTGGGCGAGCAGTACTTC. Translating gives CASSFGRALGEQYF. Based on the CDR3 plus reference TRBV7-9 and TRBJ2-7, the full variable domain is DTGVSQNPRHKITKRGQNVTFRCDPISEHNRLYWYRQTLGQGPEFLTYFQNEAQLEKSRLLSDRFSAERPKGSFSTLEIQRTEQGDSAMYLCASSFGRALGEQYFGPGTRLTVT.

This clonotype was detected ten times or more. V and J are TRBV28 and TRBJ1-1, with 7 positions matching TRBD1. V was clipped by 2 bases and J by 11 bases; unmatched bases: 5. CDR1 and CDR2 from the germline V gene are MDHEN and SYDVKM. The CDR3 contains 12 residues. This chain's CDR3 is CASSLERGQAFF. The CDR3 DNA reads TGTGCCAGCAGTTTAGAGAGGGGACAGGCTTTCTTT.

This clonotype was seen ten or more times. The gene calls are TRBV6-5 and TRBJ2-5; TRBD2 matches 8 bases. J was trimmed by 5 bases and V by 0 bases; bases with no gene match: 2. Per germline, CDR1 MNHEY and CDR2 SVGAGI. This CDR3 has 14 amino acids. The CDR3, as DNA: TGTGCCAGCAGTTACTCGTCTAGCGGGGAGACCCAGTACTTC. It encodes CASSYSSSGETQYF.

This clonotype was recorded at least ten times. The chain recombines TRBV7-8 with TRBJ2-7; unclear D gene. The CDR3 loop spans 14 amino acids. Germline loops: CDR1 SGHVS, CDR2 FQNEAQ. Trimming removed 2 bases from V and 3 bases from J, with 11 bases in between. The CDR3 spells CASSLFLYSYEQYF. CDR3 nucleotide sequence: TGTGCCAGCAGCTTATTCCTGTACAGCTACGAGCAGTACTTC.

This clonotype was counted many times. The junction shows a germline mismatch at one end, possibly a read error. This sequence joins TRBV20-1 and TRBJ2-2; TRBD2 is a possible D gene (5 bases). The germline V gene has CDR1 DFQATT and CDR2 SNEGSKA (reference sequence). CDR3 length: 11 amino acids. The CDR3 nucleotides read TGCAGTGCTAGTTTTGACGGGGAGCTGTCTTTT. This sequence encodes CSASFDGELSF.

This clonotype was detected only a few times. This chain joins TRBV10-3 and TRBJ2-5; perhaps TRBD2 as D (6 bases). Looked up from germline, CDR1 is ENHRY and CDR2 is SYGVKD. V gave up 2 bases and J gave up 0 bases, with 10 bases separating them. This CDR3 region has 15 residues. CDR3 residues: CAISEAGRYQETQYF. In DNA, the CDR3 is TGTGCCATCAGTGAGGCGGGGCGATACCAAGAGACCCAGTACTTC.